This T cell receptor beta chain was found in a study of blood T cell repertoires in COVID-19. The assay was immunoSEQ multiplex PCR, and TCRdb's table has in-frame clones only and misses some. Here the sample spans some 72,000 clones, approximately 90% being singletons. The germline V gene has CDR1 SGHRS and CDR2 YFSETQ. Trimming took off 5 bases at V and 4 bases at J, with 15 bases between the two ends. The CDR3 runs 15 residues. This TCR was recovered from a man aged 60 to 75 with acute or convalescent COVID-19. Sequenced input: peripheral blood. The chain joins TRBV5-1 to TRBJ2-2; the D gene is possibly TRBD1 (5 bases). In DNA, the CDR3 is TGCGCCAGCAGACAACCCGACAGTCTCACCGGGGAGCTGTTTTTT. Amino acid sequence: CASRQPDSLTGELFF.